By frequency, the clone carrying this T cell receptor (beta chain) is medium-sized. Antigen: not known. The CDR3 consists of 15 residues. The germline V gene has CDR1 SNHLY and CDR2 FYNNEI. These data belong to a study of T cells in severe cutaneous drug reactions. At the level of the study: Patients were recruited from Taiwan, Thailand and Europe between the early 2010s and the late 2010s. General observations from the study: Carbamazepine-induced Stevens-Johnson syndrome or toxic epidermal necrolysis patients showed strongly raised TRBV12-4, 25% to 35% in blister cells and roughly 5% in PBMC.

The donors had carbamazepine-induced Stevens-Johnson syndrome or toxic epidermal necrolysis. TCR subtype-specific primers in iRepertoire multiplex PCR prepared libraries for bulk and single-cell sequencing. TCRdb reprocessed the multiplex PCR reads, keeping one entry per CDR3 protein, no DNA. The repertoire table contains approximately 20,000 distinct CDR3 sequences. This clonotype originated in a human donor with toxic epidermal necrolysis, a severe cutaneous drug reaction. Material: PBMCs. The chain couples TRBV2 to TRBJ2-1; TCRdb names TRBD1, which stays unverified in the absence of DNA. The chain's CDR3 is CASSETGGIWNEQFF.